This entry lists 26 T cell receptor beta chains sequenced from one sample in a study of blood T cell repertoires in COVID-19. Generated by immunoSEQ multiplex PCR, the TCRdb table keeps only in-frame clones and is missing some. The table has 65,000 to 70,000 clones, roughly 77% seen once; the top ten hold over 8.5%. The sample comprised peripheral blood. These receptors all stem from a human donor in a cohort sampled during active COVID-19.

The chain employs TRBV18 and TRBJ2-2, with 9 bases matching TRBD2. V lost 2 bases and J lost 5; bases outside the gene matches: 6. CDR3 length equals 16 residues. Germline CDR1 and CDR2: KGHSH and LQKENI. In nucleotides, the CDR3 is TGTGCCAGCTCACCAGGTAGCGGGGGCCGTACCGGGGAGCTGTTTTTT. Protein sequence: CASSPGSGGRTGELFF.

The chain links TRBV4-2 to TRBJ2-2; 11 nucleotides agree with TRBD2. The ends lost 4 bases at V and 6 bases at J; junction bases unmatched: 1. The CDR3 spans 14 residues. Per germline, CDR1 LGHNA and CDR2 YNFKEQ. The CDR3 nucleotides read TGTGCCAGCAGCCCGGGACTAGCGGCCGGGGAGCTGTTTTTT. Translating it yields CASSPGLAAGELFF.

The genes are TRBV6-5 and TRBJ1-6; D is ambiguous. This CDR3 contains 14 residues. Between the trimmed V and J ends, which lost 4 bases and 2 bases, there was a span of 6 bases. Germline CDR1 is MNHEY and CDR2 is SVGAGI. The CDR3 sequence is CASSFSAYNSPLHF. CDR3 nucleotides: TGTGCCAGCAGTTTTTCCGCCTATAATTCACCCCTCCACTTT.

V usage is TRBV30 and J usage is TRBJ1-2; D may be TRBD1 (5 bases). The length of the CDR3 is 16 residues. Trimming stripped 4 bases from V and 4 bases from J, with 22 bases between. Germline loops: CDR1 GTSNPN, CDR2 SVGIG (reference sequence). The CDR3, as DNA: TGTGCCTGGATAAAAGATGGGGCAGCTCGGATCTATGGCTACACCTTC. This codes for CAWIKDGAARIYGYTF.

This clone was detected once. The rearrangement links TRBV7-6 to TRBJ2-7; 15 bases are shared with TRBD2. With 5 bases clipped from V and 7 bases from J, the junction kept 6 bases outside the gene matches. This CDR3 region has 15 residues. Germline lookup yields CDR1 SGHVS and CDR2 FNYEAQ. The CDR3 DNA is TGTGCCAGCAGCCCCGGGACTAGCGGGAGGAGGGAGCAGTACTTC. Translating it yields CASSPGTSGRREQYF.

V usage is TRBV6-5 and J usage is TRBJ1-5; 8 nucleotides align to TRBD1. Germline V CDR1 and CDR2: MNHEY, SVGAGI. V shed 4 bases, J shed 6 bases, and the junction held 5 bases outside the gene matches. This CDR3 has 14 residues. CDR3 DNA sequence: TGTGCCAGCAGTTCCCGACAGGGGACTCAGCCCCAGCATTTT. Translating gives CASSSRQGTQPQHF.

The rearrangement uses TRBV28 and TRBJ1-2; 7 bases fit TRBD1. Germline loops: CDR1 MDHEN, CDR2 SYDVKM. Trimming at V came to 6 bases and at J to 8 bases, leaving 21 bases not matched to a gene. There are 17 residues in the CDR3. DNA for the CDR3: TGTGCCAGCAGGCCTGTTTACCGGGACAGAAGAGGAGGGGGCTACACCTTC. Translating it yields CASRPVYRDRRGGGYTF.

The rearrangement links TRBV25-1 to TRBJ2-3; no clear D. The CDR3 has 15 amino acids. Germline lookup yields CDR1 MGHDK and CDR2 SYGVNS. The ends were cut back, 2 bases at V and 2 bases at J, with 11 bases in the middle. CDR3: CASSERGGYTDTQYF. The CDR3 coding sequence is TGTGCCAGCAGTGAAAGAGGCGGTTACACAGATACGCAGTATTTT.

The J gene is TRBJ2-7, the V gene TRBV18; the match to TRBD1 covers 10 bases. V dropped 6 bases and J dropped 4; count of bases not matched to a gene: 9. The germline CDR1 and CDR2 sequences are KGHSH and LQKENI. The CDR3 has 15 amino acids. CDR3 protein: CASSPGQGVRYEQYF. The DNA of the CDR3 is TGTGCCAGCTCCCCAGGACAGGGGGTAAGGTACGAGCAGTACTTC. Full variable domain (outside the CDR3, taken from reference TRBV18 and TRBJ2-7): NAGVMQNPRHLVRRRGQEARLRCSPMKGHSHVYWYRQLPEEGLKFMVYLQKENIIDESGMPKERFSAEFPKEGPSILRIQQVVRGDSAAYFCASSPGQGVRYEQYFGPGTRLTVT.

This clone has only one observation. The chain has TRBV4-1 and TRBJ2-1; TRBD2 matches 7 bases. CDR1 MGHRA and CDR2 YSYEKL come from the germline V gene. The V and J ends lost 3 bases and 2 bases, in that order; junction bases with no gene match: 4. The CDR3 totals 15 residues. CDR3 residues: CASSQSGLAYNEQFF. CDR3 DNA sequence: TGCGCCAGCAGCCAGTCCGGACTAGCCTACAATGAGCAGTTCTTC.

This clone turned up a few times. The chain is built from TRBV7-9 and TRBJ1-2, with 7 bases identical to TRBD1. Germline lookup yields CDR1 SEHNR and CDR2 FQNEAQ (reference sequence). V lost 6 bases to trimming and J lost 4 bases; unmatched junction nucleotides: 2. The CDR3 is 12 amino acids. The DNA for the CDR3 is TGTGCCAGCAGTGGGACAGTCTATGGCTACACCTTC. This gives the protein CASSGTVYGYTF. Using reference TRBV7-9 and TRBJ1-2 for the parts outside the CDR3, the full variable domain is DTGVSQNPRHKITKRGQNVTFRCDPISEHNRLYWYRQTLGQGPEFLTYFQNEAQLEKSRLLSDRFSAERPKGSFSTLEIQRTEQGDSAMYLCASSGTVYGYTFGSGTRLTVV.

In its sample, this clone was seen a few times. The V and J genes are TRBV19 and TRBJ1-3; 7 positions match TRBD1. CDR3 length equals 16 residues. With V trimmed by 6 bases and J by 4 bases, 12 bases remained unmatched. CDR1 is LNHDA and CDR2 is SQIVND in the germline V gene (reference sequence). The CDR3 spells CASRRDRDSGGNTIYF. In DNA, the CDR3 is TGTGCCAGTAGAAGAGACCGGGACAGTGGAGGAAACACCATATATTTT.

The chain couples TRBV28 to TRBJ1-5; no clear D gene. Germline V gene sequence: CDR1 MDHEN, CDR2 SYDVKM. V gave up 7 bases and J gave up 1 base, with 14 bases separating them. The length of the CDR3 is 15 residues. The CDR3 protein is CASNERAASNQPQHF. CDR3 nucleotides: TGTGCCAGCAACGAGAGGGCAGCGAGCAATCAGCCCCAGCATTTT.

The CDR3 nucleotides read TGTGCCAGCTCACCCCTTTACGGGGCTTTCTTT. Translating it yields CASSPLYGAFF. The chain uses TRBV18 and TRBJ1-1; D is ambiguous. The CDR3 covers 11 residues. Per germline, CDR1 KGHSH and CDR2 LQKENI. V gave up 3 bases and J gave up 11 bases, with 10 bases separating them. Drawing the rest from reference TRBV18 and TRBJ1-1, the complete variable domain is NAGVMQNPRHLVRRRGQEARLRCSPMKGHSHVYWYRQLPEEGLKFMVYLQKENIIDESGMPKERFSAEFPKEGPSILRIQQVVRGDSAAYFCASSPLYGAFFGQGTRLTVV.

The chain is built from TRBV19 and TRBJ2-3, with a possible D match to TRBD1 (6 bases). The V end lost 1 base, the J end lost 2 bases, and 10 bases lay between the germline ends. CDR1 and CDR2 (germline): LNHDA, SQIVND (reference sequence). There are 15 residues in the CDR3. This chain's CDR3 is CASSIGGGATDTQYF. The DNA of the CDR3 is TGTGCCAGTAGTATAGGAGGGGGAGCCACAGATACGCAGTATTTT.

The rearrangement uses TRBV19 and TRBJ1-3; D is ambiguous. This CDR3 comprises 16 residues. Germline CDR1 LNHDA, CDR2 SQIVND (reference sequence). Trimming pared 6 bases from V and 2 bases from J, leaving 17 bases between. The CDR3 DNA sequence: TGTGCCAGTAGAACTACCGGAGGAGCGGCTGGAAACACCATATATTTT. Encoded protein: CASRTTGGAAGNTIYF.

The rearrangement uses TRBV5-1 and TRBJ1-2, with D perhaps matching TRBD1 (5 bases). Germline-derived CDR1 and CDR2 are SGHRS and YFSETQ. This CDR3 is 16 amino acids long. V dropped 0 bases and J dropped 6 bases, with 18 bases sitting between them. CDR3 loop: CASSLGSGGEIDGYTF. The CDR3 DNA is TGCGCCAGCAGCTTGGGTTCGGGAGGGGAGATCGATGGCTACACCTTC.

The V and J genes are TRBV29-1 and TRBJ1-3; D gene ambiguous. Germline-derived CDR1 and CDR2 are SQVTM and ANQGSEA. The CDR3 loop spans 13 amino acids. Trimming removed 3 bases at V and 2 bases at J, with 8 bases between. CDR3 protein: CSVEGPAGNTIYF. For the CDR3, the DNA is TGCAGCGTTGAGGGCCCTGCTGGAAACACCATATATTTT. Full variable domain (missing parts from reference TRBV29-1 and TRBJ1-3): SAVISQKPSRDICQRGTSLTIQCQVDSQVTMMFWYRQQPGQSLTLIATANQGSEATYESGFVIDKFPISRPNLTFSTLTVSNMSPEDSSIYLCSVEGPAGNTIYFGEGSWLTVV.

This clone was observed a single time. The V gene is TRBV27, the J gene TRBJ1-1; D might be TRBD1 (5 bases). V was pared by 3 bases and J by 2 bases, with 10 bases between. CDR1 is MNHEY, CDR2 SMNVEV, per germline (reference sequence). This CDR3 has 14 amino acids. This chain's CDR3 is CASSLGGGNTEAFF. Here the CDR3 DNA reads TGTGCCAGCAGTTTGGGGGGGGGTAACACTGAAGCTTTCTTT.

The chain couples TRBV28 to TRBJ1-2, with TRBD1 matching over 7 bases. Germline V lookup: CDR1 MDHEN, CDR2 SYDVKM. CDR3 length equals 14 residues. In DNA form, the CDR3 reads TGTGCTACCGGGACTCCTACAGGGGACTATGGCTACACCTTC. Its protein is CATGTPTGDYGYTF.

The chain combines TRBV14 with TRBJ1-1, with D uncertain. There are 14 residues in the CDR3. Trimming removed 4 bases at V and 0 bases at J, with 9 bases between. In germline, CDR1 is SGHDN, CDR2 FVKESK. DNA for the CDR3: TGTGCCAGCAGCCCCCCGGGGATGAACACTGAAGCTTTCTTT. Translating it yields CASSPPGMNTEAFF.

The chain links TRBV25-1 to TRBJ1-1; D is perhaps TRBD1 (6 bases). CDR1 is MGHDK, CDR2 SYGVNS, per germline. V was shortened by 7 bases and J by 4 bases, with 13 bases between the two germline ends. CDR3 length equals 13 residues. For the CDR3, the DNA is TGTGCCAGCACTCCGGGACACTTCACTGAAGCTTTCTTT. Its protein product is CASTPGHFTEAFF.

The chain couples TRBV5-1 to TRBJ1-2, with TRBD1 matching over 7 bases. The J segment lost 8 bases and the V segment lost 0 bases, leaving 10 bases of the junction unmatched. The germline gives CDR1 SGHRS, CDR2 YFSETQ. The CDR3 extends over 15 amino acids. CDR3 in amino acids: CASSLDGLTGTGYTF. The CDR3 DNA reads as TGCGCCAGCAGCTTGGATGGGTTGACAGGGACCGGCTACACCTTC.

This clone showed up just a few times. The chain joins TRBV27 to TRBJ2-2, with 10 bases aligning to TRBD1. The V gene's germline CDR1 is MNHEY and CDR2 SMNVEV (reference sequence). This CDR3 contains 15 residues. After removal of 6 bases from V and 4 bases from J, the junction contained 5 bases not matched to a gene. CDR3 nucleotide sequence: TGTGCCAGCAGCGGGACAGGGGTCTTCACCGGGGAGCTGTTTTTT. This sequence encodes CASSGTGVFTGELFF.

The chain recombines TRBV28 with TRBJ2-3; TRBD1 agrees at 8 bases. Germline CDR1 is MDHEN and CDR2 is SYDVKM. This CDR3 comprises 15 residues. Trimming at V came to 3 bases and at J to 3 bases, leaving 5 bases not matched to a gene. The chain's CDR3 is CASSFWTGMTDTQYF. The DNA for the CDR3 is TGTGCCAGCAGTTTCTGGACAGGGATGACAGATACGCAGTATTTT.

The V and J genes are TRBV6-5 and TRBJ2-7, with a tentative D call TRBD1 (5 bases). The V end was cut by 8 bases, the J end by 3 bases, with 11 bases between. The CDR3 is 12 residues long. CDR1 is MNHEY and CDR2 is SVGAGI in the germline V gene. CDR3 coding DNA: TGTGCCAGCGGGGCAGGGTACTACGAGCAGTACTTC. Its translation: CASGAGYYEQYF.